One and the same sample provided the 28 T cell receptor beta chains below, sequenced in a study of blood T cell repertoires in COVID-19. Using immunoSEQ multiplex PCR, the repertoire was profiled, and TCRdb retains in-frame clones only, with some absent. The sample has 100,000 to 120,000 clones; about 80% are singletons. Sequencing was performed on peripheral blood. These receptors came from an elderly woman with acute or convalescent COVID-19.

V gene TRBV29-1 combines with J gene TRBJ2-7; D may be TRBD2 (7 bases). Per germline, CDR1 SQVTM and CDR2 ANQGSEA. V lost 4 bases and J 6 bases, leaving 19 bases between the germline ends. The CDR3 spans 14 residues. CDR3 amino acids: CSVARAGAYSEQYF. CDR3 DNA sequence: TGCAGCGTTGCTCGGGCGGGGGCCTACTCCGAGCAGTACTTC.

The V and J genes are TRBV30 and TRBJ2-7; D not certain. V lost 4 bases and J 2 bases, leaving 6 bases between the germline ends. The CDR3 sequence is 11 residues long. Germline V gives CDR1 GTSNPN, CDR2 SVGIG (reference sequence). The CDR3 here is CAWKSPYEQYF. The CDR3 nucleotides are TGTGCCTGGAAGAGTCCCTACGAGCAGTACTTC.

This clone was detected a few times. As DNA, the CDR3 is TGCAGCGTGGTAGCGGGGGCCACCATCTACAATGAGCAGTTCTTC. Its translation is CSVVAGATIYNEQFF. V and J are TRBV29-1 and TRBJ2-1; 9 bases fit TRBD2. The CDR3 consists of 15 residues. Unmatched junction bases numbered 9, after V lost 6 bases and J lost 3 bases. Per the germline V gene, CDR1 is SQVTM and CDR2 is ANQGSEA.

This clone occurred once. The V gene is TRBV4-3, the J gene TRBJ1-5; D gene uncertain. Germline CDR1 and CDR2: LGHNA and YSLEER. The germline V and J ends were trimmed by 2 bases and 2 bases, with 10 bases remaining between them. The CDR3 runs to 15 residues. The CDR3 DNA sequence: TGCGCCAGCAGCCAAACTCCGCTCGGCAATCAGCCCCAGCATTTT. This gives the protein CASSQTPLGNQPQHF.

The V and J genes are TRBV18 and TRBJ2-6, with D possibly TRBD1 on 6 matching bases. CDR3 length: 17 residues. Trimming stripped 5 bases from V and 3 bases from J, with 17 bases between. Germline V CDR1 and CDR2: KGHSH, LQKENI. The CDR3 spells CASSATGLVGGANVLTF. CDR3 nucleotides: TGTGCCAGCTCAGCTACAGGGTTGGTAGGTGGGGCCAACGTCCTGACTTTC.

The V gene is TRBV28, the J gene TRBJ2-2, with D perhaps TRBD2 (5 bases). The germline V and J ends were trimmed by 8 bases and 0 bases, with 10 bases remaining between them. This CDR3 is 14 amino acids long. Per germline, CDR1 MDHEN and CDR2 SYDVKM. The CDR3 bases are TGTGCCAGCCACGTGGGAGCGAACACCGGGGAGCTGTTTTTT. Translated, it gives CASHVGANTGELFF.

The V call is TRBV9, the J call TRBJ2-5; weak D call: TRBD2 (5 bases). Germline V gene lookup returns CDR1 SGDLS and CDR2 YYNGEE. The CDR3 has 15 amino acids. The germline V and J ends were trimmed by 0 bases and 0 bases, with 9 bases remaining between them. The CDR3 region has the DNA TGTGCCAGCAGCGTAGCTACGGGAAACCAAGAGACCCAGTACTTC. Encoded protein: CASSVATGNQETQYF.

The rearrangement joins TRBV7-9 to TRBJ1-4, with D tentatively TRBD1 (6 bases). Trimming shortened V by 1 base and J by 4 bases, and 10 bases separated the two germline ends. Germline values: CDR1 SEHNR, CDR2 FQNEAQ (reference sequence). The CDR3 sequence is 15 residues long. The CDR3 is CASSLGTVFNEKLFF. The DNA of the CDR3 is TGTGCCAGCAGCTTAGGGACAGTTTTTAATGAAAAACTGTTTTTT.

A remark on this clone: This sample also contains other DNA sequences that code for the same CDR3. This rearrangement joins TRBV7-2 to TRBJ2-5, with 14 bases that match TRBD2. The J segment lost 5 bases and the V segment lost 5 bases, leaving 7 bases of the junction unmatched. The germline CDR1 and CDR2 sequences are SGHTA and FQGNSA. This CDR3 is built from 16 residues. The CDR3 is CASSLRLAGGQETQYF. CDR3 in DNA: TGTGCCAGCAGCCTAAGACTAGCGGGGGGGCAGGAGACCCAGTACTTC. Looking up the rest from reference TRBV7-2 and TRBJ2-5 gives the full variable domain: GAGVSQSPSNKVTEKGKDVELRCDPISGHTALYWYRQSLGQGLEFLIYFQGNSAPDKSGLPSDRFSAERTGGSVSTLTIQRTQQEDSAVYLCASSLRLAGGQETQYFGPGTRLLVL.

The rearrangement uses TRBV5-1 and TRBJ2-1, with 12 bases aligning to TRBD2. Germline values: CDR1 SGHRS, CDR2 YFSETQ. V lost 2 bases to trimming and J lost 0 bases; unmatched junction nucleotides: 9. This CDR3 contains 19 residues. CDR3: CASSFRGTSGWSSYNEQFF. CDR3 coding DNA: TGCGCCAGCAGCTTTAGGGGGACTAGCGGGTGGAGCTCCTACAATGAGCAGTTCTTC.

This sequence joins TRBV5-1 and TRBJ2-7; 7 bases line up with TRBD1. The J segment lost 1 base and the V segment lost 3 bases, leaving 4 bases of the junction unmatched. CDR1 is SGHRS and CDR2 is YFSETQ in the germline V gene. The CDR3 sequence is 14 residues long. The CDR3 DNA reads TGCGCCAGCAGCTACCGGACAGGATCCTACGAGCAGTACTTC. Encoded protein: CASSYRTGSYEQYF.

CDR3 region: CASSIGQGGAYEQYF. In nucleotides, the CDR3 is TGTGCCAGCAGCATAGGACAGGGGGGAGCCTACGAGCAGTACTTC. The rearrangement joins TRBV5-6 to TRBJ2-7; TRBD1 aligns across 10 bases. Losses at the gene ends were 4 bases for V and 2 bases for J; bases not matched to a gene: 6. The length of the CDR3 is 15 residues. The germline V gene has CDR1 SGHDT and CDR2 YYEEEE.

The chain links TRBV7-2 to TRBJ1-2; possible D gene TRBD1, 5 bases. Trimming cost V 3 bases and J 1 base, with 12 bases left between them. Per the germline V gene, CDR1 is SGHTA and CDR2 is FQGNSA. The CDR3 is made up of 15 amino acids. CDR3 in DNA: TGTGCCAGCAGCTTTCCGGGACTGATTAACTATGGCTACACCTTC. Protein product: CASSFPGLINYGYTF. The complete variable domain, with remaining parts taken from reference TRBV7-2 and TRBJ1-2, reads GAGVSQSPSNKVTEKGKDVELRCDPISGHTALYWYRQSLGQGLEFLIYFQGNSAPDKSGLPSDRFSAERTGGSVSTLTIQRTQQEDSAVYLCASSFPGLINYGYTFGSGTRLTVV.

This chain joins TRBV7-9 and TRBJ1-1; unclear D gene. This CDR3 spans 13 amino acids. Germline V gene sequence: CDR1 SEHNR, CDR2 FQNEAQ (reference sequence). The V gene lost 1 base and the J gene lost 6 bases, with 9 bases spanning the gap. This CDR3 reads CASSLDLRAEAFF. Here the CDR3 DNA reads TGTGCCAGCAGCTTAGATTTACGGGCTGAAGCTTTCTTT.

The rearrangement uses TRBV6-5 and TRBJ2-7, with no clear D. The length of the CDR3 is 16 residues. Germline CDR1 MNHEY, CDR2 SVGAGI. V dropped 0 bases and J dropped 0 bases, with 12 bases sitting between them. In nucleotides, the CDR3 is TGTGCCAGCAGTTACTCGGGCCCCATGAGCTCCTACGAGCAGTACTTC. This translates into CASSYSGPMSSYEQYF.

The chain has TRBV6-5 and TRBJ2-5, with TRBD1 matching over 11 bases. The CDR3 is made up of 14 amino acids. With 6 bases clipped from V and 4 bases from J, the junction kept 4 bases outside the gene matches. Per germline, CDR1 MNHEY and CDR2 SVGAGI. In nucleotides, the CDR3 is TGTGCCAGCAGAGGGACAGGGGGAAGAGAGACCCAGTACTTC. Amino acids: CASRGTGGRETQYF.

The table lists this clone with a count of one. The chain links TRBV6-6 to TRBJ2-1; 9 nucleotides line up with TRBD1. Germline V gene lookup returns CDR1 MNHNY and CDR2 SVGAGI (reference sequence). V trimming: 5 bases; J trimming: 8 bases; junction bases outside the gene matches: 4. The CDR3 runs to 13 residues. For the CDR3, the DNA is TGTGCCAGCAGTATAACAGGGGGCGATGAGCAGTTCTTC. It yields the protein CASSITGGDEQFF.

This sequence joins TRBV3-1 (or the pseudogene TRBV3-2) and TRBJ1-4; D remains unclear. V was trimmed by 3 bases and J by 1 base, leaving 6 bases between them. Germline assignment: CDR1 LGHDT and CDR2 YNNKEL (reference sequence). The CDR3 is 14 residues long. CDR3 sequence (DNA): TGTGCCAGCAGCCACCGGGGAACTAATGAAAAACTGTTTTTT. Translating gives CASSHRGTNEKLFF.

This rearrangement joins TRBV5-1 to TRBJ1-4; the match to TRBD1 covers 7 bases. Germline lookup yields CDR1 SGHRS and CDR2 YFSETQ. The CDR3 loop spans 16 amino acids. Unmatched junction bases numbered 16, after V lost 4 bases and J lost 10 bases. The CDR3: CASSPSGPRQGGKLFF. The DNA of the CDR3 is TGCGCCAGCAGCCCTAGTGGGCCTCGACAGGGTGGAAAACTGTTTTTT.

This clone has only a few counts. The chain recombines TRBV10-1 with TRBJ2-1, with 9 bases matching TRBD2. The CDR3 totals 18 residues. With V trimmed by 2 bases and J by 1 base, 9 bases remained unmatched. The V gene's germline CDR1 is WNHNN and CDR2 SYGVQD (reference sequence). CDR3 bases: TGCGCCAGCAGTGAGGGGAATAGCGGGAGATTTTCCTACAATGAGCAGTTCTTC. Translated, it gives CASSEGNSGRFSYNEQFF.

In regard to this clone: The junction differs from germline at one of its ends, possibly a read error. This chain joins TRBV5-1 and TRBJ2-7, with TRBD1 matching 8 bases. Germline-derived CDR1 and CDR2 are SGHRS and YFSETQ. The CDR3 consists of 13 residues. CDR3 sequence reads: CASSLDDRGSGSF. In nucleotides, the CDR3 is TGCGCCAGCAGCTTGGATGACAGGGGTTCGGGTAGCTTC.

The chain has TRBV7-9 and TRBJ1-1, with 8 bases fitting TRBD1. This CDR3 is built from 13 residues. CDR1 and CDR2 from the germline V gene are SEHNR and FQNEAQ (reference sequence). J lost 3 bases, V lost 4 bases, and 1 base had no gene match. The CDR3 DNA reads as TGTGCCAGCAGCTCACAGGGGGACACTGAAGCTTTCTTT. The encoded protein is CASSSQGDTEAFF.

CDR3 amino acids: CASSSRTGGKGSPLHF. Written as DNA, the CDR3 is TGTGCCAGCAGCTCGCGGACAGGGGGAAAAGGTTCACCCCTCCACTTT. This rearrangement joins TRBV5-4 to TRBJ1-6, with TRBD1 matching over 10 bases. Per the germline V gene, CDR1 is SGHNT and CDR2 is YYREEE (reference sequence). The CDR3 loop spans 16 amino acids. The trim removed 3 bases at V and 9 bases at J, leaving 9 bases unmatched.

This clone was seen once. This sequence joins TRBV5-6 and TRBJ2-1; weak D call: TRBD1 (5 bases). CDR3 length: 15 amino acids. With 0 bases removed from V and 6 bases from J, the gap between germline ends came to 13 bases. The germline V gene encodes CDR1 SGHDT and CDR2 YYEEEE. CDR3 in amino acids: CASSLVGQGINEQFF. CDR3 bases: TGTGCCAGCAGCTTGGTGGGTCAGGGTATCAATGAGCAGTTCTTC.

There are a few counts of this clone. The V gene is TRBV2, the J gene TRBJ1-6; D remains unclear. V was clipped by 3 bases and J by 10 bases, with 10 bases between them. The CDR3 sequence is 13 residues long. CDR1 is SNHLY, CDR2 FYNNEI, per germline. CDR3 region: CASSDIRGSPLHF. DNA of the CDR3: TGTGCCAGCAGTGATATACGGGGATCACCCCTCCACTTT.

This clone was seen a single time. V usage is TRBV5-4 and J usage is TRBJ1-2, with D possibly being TRBD1 (6 bases). CDR3 length: 14 residues. Per the germline V gene, CDR1 is SGHNT and CDR2 is YYREEE (reference sequence). Trimming took off 0 bases at V and 6 bases at J, with 12 bases between the two ends. As DNA, the CDR3 is TGTGCCAGCAGCTTGGACAGGGAAATAGATGGCTACACCTTC. This translates into CASSLDREIDGYTF.

This rearrangement joins TRBV11-3 to TRBJ1-5; TRBD1 matches at 8 bases. CDR1 SGHNT and CDR2 YENEEA come from the germline V gene. V gave up 6 bases and J gave up 2 bases; unmatched junction bases: 9. The CDR3 contains 16 residues. For the CDR3, the DNA is TGTGCCAGCAGACCGTCCGACAGGGGTGGCAATCAGCCCCAGCATTTT. It codes for CASRPSDRGGNQPQHF.

This clone was detected a few times. The chain links TRBV30 to TRBJ2-7; tentatively, D is TRBD1 (5 bases). CDR1 GTSNPN and CDR2 SVGIG come from the germline V gene (reference sequence). V lost 1 base and J 2 bases, leaving 12 bases between the germline ends. The CDR3 contains 14 residues. This CDR3 is CAWSEVQGTYEQYF. CDR3 sequence (DNA): TGTGCCTGGAGTGAAGTGCAGGGCACCTACGAGCAGTACTTC.